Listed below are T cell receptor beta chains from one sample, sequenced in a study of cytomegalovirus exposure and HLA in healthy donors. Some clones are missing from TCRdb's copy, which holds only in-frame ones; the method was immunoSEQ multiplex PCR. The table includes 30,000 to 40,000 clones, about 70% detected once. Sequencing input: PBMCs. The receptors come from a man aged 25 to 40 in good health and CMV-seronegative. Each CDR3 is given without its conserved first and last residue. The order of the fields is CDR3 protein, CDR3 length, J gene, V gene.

ASSILQGYYGYT,12,TRBJ1-2,TRBV7-2
ASSGYKVANEQY,12,TRBJ2-7,TRBV7-9
ASSQDGGTITTYEQY,15,TRBJ2-7,TRBV4-2
ASSLWSEAF,9,TRBJ1-1,TRBV5-6
ASSLLQHSSYNEQF,14,TRBJ2-1,TRBV5-1
ASRSAGLNEKLF,12,TRBJ1-4,TRBV27
SAEGQGNGYT,10,TRBJ1-2,TRBV29-1
ASSQGSGREDYGYT,14,TRBJ1-2,TRBV4-2
ASSQDGAGRTDTQY,14,TRBJ2-3,TRBV4-1
ASSQDRVNTEAF,12,TRBJ1-1,TRBV14
ASSQDELYTEAF,12,TRBJ1-1,TRBV4-2
ASSYSIRGYGYT,12,TRBJ1-2,TRBV6-5
AASSGGYT,8,TRBJ1-2,TRBV27
ASSVGQGHGYT,11,TRBJ1-2,TRBV9
ASRFVGGGSQGYT,13,TRBJ1-2,TRBV5-1
ASSSAGGPTDTQY,13,TRBJ2-3,TRBV18
ASSRGGLSYEQY,12,TRBJ2-7,TRBV6-5
ASSQDRGASGTYEQY,15,TRBJ2-7,TRBV4-3
ARLSDIELF,9,TRBJ1-4,TRBV6-5
ASSDTLYGYT,10,TRBJ1-2,TRBV7-2
ASSLFTTRDYYGYT,14,TRBJ1-2,TRBV28
ASSSGGPTSNYGYT,14,TRBJ1-2,TRBV6-5
ASSQSGTGDPSEKLF,15,TRBJ1-4,TRBV4-1
SLRQGDNEQF,10,TRBJ2-1,TRBV29-1
ASSLYGGEVNTEAF,14,TRBJ1-1,TRBV5-4
ASKDRGNQPQH,11,TRBJ1-5,TRBV6-1
ASSVHSGYEQY,11,TRBJ2-7,TRBV2
ASRGGPDWETQY,12,TRBJ2-5,TRBV6-1
ACRTGGEDSGANVLT,15,TRBJ2-6,TRBV21-1
ASSQDNSYEQY,11,TRBJ2-7,TRBV14
ASRPGGGNTEAF,12,TRBJ1-1,TRBV7-9
SVEDELSGRELF,12,TRBJ2-2,TRBV29-1
ASSQAHRDYSGNTIY,15,TRBJ1-3,TRBV4-2
ASSLGLAGAVEQY,13,TRBJ2-7,TRBV9
ASSSGQPNTGELF,13,TRBJ2-2,TRBV4-2
ASSVEGGATPTDIQY,15,TRBJ2-4,TRBV9
ASSQTSADTQY,11,TRBJ2-3,TRBV4-2
ASNSTGIMNTEAF,13,TRBJ1-1,TRBV7-2
ASSVQRLNTEAF,12,TRBJ1-1,TRBV5-1
ASSGSAVGFNQPQH,14,TRBJ1-5,TRBV28
ASSPNGQGRTEAF,13,TRBJ1-1,TRBV28
ASSSSRSQETQY,12,TRBJ2-5,TRBV27
ASSTQFGGRDNEQF,14,TRBJ2-1,TRBV11-2
ASSDSGGGLMNTEAF,15,TRBJ1-1,TRBV6-4
ASSLASGGAKNIQY,14,TRBJ2-4,TRBV5-4
ASSGGQGTEKSYT,13,TRBJ1-2,TRBV9
ASSSDRGYSGELF,13,TRBJ2-2,TRBV7-9
ASSLDSAGAF,10,TRBJ1-1,TRBV6-6
ASSLGSDTEAF,11,TRBJ1-1,TRBV7-9
ASSLEGGWETQY,12,TRBJ2-5,TRBV27
ASSQWGGTWKLF,12,TRBJ1-4,TRBV28
ASSFSQGVGEQF,12,TRBJ2-1,TRBV7-7
ASISSDRMNTEAF,13,TRBJ1-1,TRBV6-5
ASSLYGDEQF,10,TRBJ2-1,TRBV5-1
ASSYSAGQVSYEQY,14,TRBJ2-7,TRBV6-5
ASSYRGFYEQY,11,TRBJ2-7,TRBV6-5
ASSSWTGRNTEAF,13,TRBJ1-1,TRBV28
ASSPGNSGNTIY,12,TRBJ1-3,TRBV27
ASSYRDREDTQY,12,TRBJ2-3,TRBV6-5